Listed here are 24 T cell receptor beta chains from one sample, sequenced in a study of early T cells in non-severe SARS-CoV-2 infection. TCRdb re-derived calls from the 5' RACE reads in MiXCR, one entry per CDR3 protein. The profile covers 40,000 or so distinct CDR3 sequences, with around 6% appearing a single time and about an eighth taken by the ten largest. Sequences were obtained from whole blood. The receptors were gathered from an adult who was a healthcare worker with PCR-confirmed SARS-CoV-2 infection or an uninfected control (not recorded which).

This clonotype occurred a few times. The chain has TRBV20-1 and TRBJ2-7, with no clear D. There are 14 residues in the CDR3. V lost 6 bases, J lost 0 bases, and 15 bases lay in between. CDR1 and CDR2 (germline): DFQATT, SNEGSKA (reference sequence). In nucleotides, the CDR3 is TGCAGTGCACAACCCGACACGAACTCCTACGAGCAGTACTTC. It is translated as CSAQPDTNSYEQYF.

This chain joins TRBV19 and TRBJ1-1; a weak D match, TRBD1 (5 bases). The V gene lost 4 bases and the J gene lost 5 bases, with 17 bases spanning the gap. The CDR3 has 15 amino acids. Germline values: CDR1 LNHDA, CDR2 SQIVND (reference sequence). The CDR3 bases are TGTGCCAGTAGTACCGACCCGCCCCGGGGGACTGAAGCTTTCTTT. This encodes CASSTDPPRGTEAFF.

This clonotype was counted at least ten times. The rearrangement links TRBV6-2 or TRBV6-3 to TRBJ2-3; maybe TRBD2 (7 bases). Germline CDR1 and CDR2: MNHEY and SVGEGT. V was shortened by 3 bases and J by 7 bases, with 14 bases between the two germline ends. The CDR3 contains 14 residues. CDR3 in DNA: TGTGCCAGCAGTTATCAAGGGGGAGGGAATACGCAGTATTTT. This sequence encodes CASSYQGGGNTQYF.

At least ten counts were recorded for this clonotype. The chain combines TRBV9 with TRBJ1-3; possibly TRBD1 for D (5 bases). Germline assignment: CDR1 SGDLS and CDR2 YYNGEE. V lost 4 bases and J 3 bases, leaving 17 bases between the germline ends. This CDR3 spans 16 amino acids. The DNA of the CDR3 is TGTGCCAGCAGCCCTAGGACACTCGGATATGGAAACACCATATATTTT. Protein: CASSPRTLGYGNTIYF.

The sample holds many counts of this clonotype. Compared with germline, one end of the junction differs, possibly owing to a read error. The chain carries TRBV29-1 and TRBJ2-1, with D possibly being TRBD1 or TRBD2 (6 bases each). Looked up from germline, CDR1 is SQVTM and CDR2 is ANQGSEA. The CDR3 covers 15 residues. The CDR3 bases are TGCAGCATTGACCCGAGGGGGGCCGTAGGCAATCGGCAGTTCTTC. Translated: CSIDPRGAVGNRQFF.

The chain employs TRBV6-1 and TRBJ2-5, with D unresolved. The CDR3 is made up of 12 amino acids. Germline lookup yields CDR1 MNHNS and CDR2 SASEGT. V dropped 2 bases and J dropped 9 bases, with 10 bases sitting between them. CDR3 protein: CASSERVGAQYF. The CDR3 bases are TGTGCCAGCAGTGAACGGGTGGGCGCCCAGTACTTC.

The chain joins TRBV30 to TRBJ1-1; D perhaps matches TRBD1 (5 bases). CDR1 and CDR2 (germline): GTSNPN, SVGIG (reference sequence). Trimming shortened V by 3 bases and J by 2 bases, and 19 bases separated the two germline ends. There are 16 residues in the CDR3. The CDR3 nucleotides are TGTGCCTGGAGACGCGGGGTAGGGACTCAAAACACTGAAGCTTTCTTT. Encoded protein: CAWRRGVGTQNTEAFF. Looking up the rest from reference TRBV30 and TRBJ1-1 gives the full variable domain: SQTIHQWPATLVQPVGSPLSLECTVEGTSNPNLYWYRQAAGRGLQLLFYSVGIGQISSEVPQNLSASRPQDRQFILSSKKLLLSDSGFYLCAWRRGVGTQNTEAFFGQGTRLTVV.

The sample holds many counts of this clonotype. The V and J genes are TRBV19 and TRBJ1-5; the D is unclear. Trimming took off 5 bases at V and 2 bases at J, with 19 bases between the two ends. The V gene's germline CDR1 is LNHDA and CDR2 SQIVND (reference sequence). The CDR3 runs 17 residues. CDR3: CASSPSRGGRGNQPQHF. As DNA, the CDR3 is TGTGCCAGTAGTCCCTCACGAGGTGGGCGCGGCAATCAGCCCCAGCATTTT.

This clonotype was detected ten times or more. The chain joins TRBV28 to TRBJ1-5, with D hard to call. The V gene lost 6 bases and the J gene lost 7 bases, with 19 bases spanning the gap. CDR3 length: 15 residues. The V gene's germline CDR1 is MDHEN and CDR2 SYDVKM. Here the CDR3 reads CASSRTRKTSQPQHF. CDR3 DNA: TGTGCCAGCAGCAGGACTAGGAAAACCTCCCAGCCCCAGCATTTT.

This clonotype has at least ten counts. The CDR3 is CASMDSGELFF. Here the CDR3 DNA reads TGCGCCAGCATGGATTCCGGGGAGCTGTTTTTT. The chain combines TRBV10-1 with TRBJ2-2, with no clear D. The V gene lost 7 bases and the J gene lost 6 bases, with 6 bases spanning the gap. This CDR3 spans 11 amino acids. CDR1 is WNHNN and CDR2 is SYGVQD in the germline V gene (reference sequence).

This clonotype has ten or more counts. The chain is built from TRBV6-5 and TRBJ1-1, with D maybe TRBD1 (6 bases). The CDR3 covers 16 residues. The V gene's germline CDR1 is MNHEY and CDR2 SVGAGI. V lost 5 bases, J lost 5 bases, and 21 bases lay in between. The CDR3 bases are TGTGCCAGCAGTCCTGGCGCCGGGGGGCCCTCGACTGAAGCTTTCTTT. Its translation is CASSPGAGGPSTEAFF.

Many counts were recorded for this clonotype. This chain connects TRBV11-2 to TRBJ2-3, with TRBD2 matching over 13 bases. The CDR3 runs to 17 residues. V was pared by 2 bases and J by 2 bases, with 4 bases of the junction left unmatched. Looked up from germline, CDR1 is SGHAT and CDR2 is FQNNGV. CDR3 loop: CASSLQTSGGLTDTQYF. In nucleotides, the CDR3 is TGTGCCAGCAGCTTACAGACTAGCGGGGGGCTCACAGATACGCAGTATTTT.

Comments on this clonotype: The junction departs from germline at one end; a sequencing error may be responsible. The V gene is TRBV6-2 or TRBV6-3, the J gene TRBJ2-1, with a possible D match to TRBD1 (6 bases). CDR3 size: 14 residues. Germline V lookup: CDR1 MNHEY, CDR2 SVGEGT. CDR3 protein: CVSQGQYGRNEQFF. The CDR3 DNA reads TGTGTCAGCCAAGGACAGTACGGCCGAAATGAGCAGTTCTTC.

This clonotype appeared many times. The chain has TRBV12-3 or TRBV12-4 and TRBJ2-3; D remains ambiguous. CDR3 length: 14 amino acids. The ends were cut back, 8 bases at V and 5 bases at J, with 17 bases in the middle. CDR3 amino acids: CASGDPGYGDTQYF. CDR3 nucleotides: TGTGCCAGCGGGGATCCCGGGTATGGAGATACGCAGTATTTT.

This clonotype was observed many times. This chain links TRBV11-2 with TRBJ1-1; D uncertain. This CDR3 region has 15 residues. V lost 3 bases, J lost 0 bases, and 11 bases lay in between. The germline CDR1 and CDR2 sequences are SGHAT and FQNNGV. The CDR3, as DNA: TGTGCCAGCAGCTTCTCCGCGAGGATGAACACTGAAGCTTTCTTT. Amino acids: CASSFSARMNTEAFF.

This chain connects TRBV5-1 to TRBJ2-3; 8 bases fit TRBD2. The CDR3 covers 17 residues. Germline loops: CDR1 SGHRS, CDR2 YFSETQ. J gave up 0 bases and V 0 bases, and 6 bases lay outside the gene matches. Written as DNA, the CDR3 is TGCGCCAGCAGCTTGGAGGGACTAGGAGGAAGCACAGATACGCAGTATTTT. Encoded protein: CASSLEGLGGSTDTQYF.

This clonotype showed up just a few times. The chain joins TRBV6-2 or TRBV6-3 to TRBJ2-1, with D possibly TRBD2 on 7 matching bases. V was trimmed by 9 bases and J by 6 bases, leaving 15 bases between them. The CDR3 loop spans 13 amino acids. CDR1 MNHEY and CDR2 SVGEGT come from the germline V gene. Here the CDR3 reads CASEGGLSNEQFF. Here the CDR3 DNA reads TGTGCCAGTGAGGGGGGGCTCAGCAATGAGCAGTTCTTC.

This clonotype was seen repeatedly, ten times or more. This chain joins TRBV11-2 and TRBJ2-5; D uncertain. The CDR3 totals 13 residues. V lost 5 bases to trimming and J lost 6 bases, with 13 bases between them. CDR1 and CDR2 (germline): SGHAT, FQNNGV. The DNA for the CDR3 is TGTGCCAGCAGCCACGGACCTGAGAAGACCCAGTACTTC. It is translated as CASSHGPEKTQYF.

The genes are TRBV20-1 and TRBJ2-2; tentatively, D is TRBD2 (5 bases). From germline, CDR1 is DFQATT and CDR2 SNEGSKA (reference sequence). The V end lost 6 bases, the J end lost 7 bases, and 15 bases lay between the germline ends. The CDR3 extends over 13 amino acids. The CDR3 region is CSAPRTSGGELFF. CDR3 bases: TGCAGTGCCCCCCGGACTTCGGGCGGGGAGCTGTTTTTT.

The J gene is TRBJ2-1, the V gene TRBV30, with a possible D match to TRBD2 (7 bases). With 0 bases removed from V and 9 bases from J, the gap between germline ends came to 18 bases. Germline lookup yields CDR1 GTSNPN and CDR2 SVGIG (reference sequence). CDR3 length: 15 amino acids. This CDR3 is CAWSVVAGAFSEQFF. In nucleotides, the CDR3 is TGTGCCTGGAGTGTAGTGGCGGGGGCGTTTAGTGAGCAGTTCTTC.

In its sample, this clonotype was seen many times. CDR3 amino acids: CASSPQGTGPTGELFF. The CDR3 DNA follows: TGTGCCAGCAGCCCCCAAGGGACAGGACCGACCGGGGAGCTGTTTTTT. The chain has TRBV6-1 and TRBJ2-2, with 8 bases aligning to TRBD1. Germline loops: CDR1 MNHNS, CDR2 SASEGT. There are 16 residues in the CDR3. With V trimmed by 6 bases and J by 5 bases, 11 bases remained unmatched.

This clonotype occurred a few times. The chain recombines TRBV20-1 with TRBJ2-3, with D tentatively TRBD1 or TRBD2 (6 bases each). CDR1 and CDR2 (germline): DFQATT, SNEGSKA (reference sequence). V lost 3 bases and J lost 3, with 19 bases in between. This CDR3 region has 16 residues. The CDR3 sequence is CSASAARGAGTDTQYF. The CDR3 region has the DNA TGCAGTGCTAGCGCCGCTAGGGGGGCCGGGACAGATACGCAGTATTTT.

This clonotype was seen more than once but under ten times. The rearrangement links TRBV15 to TRBJ2-1, with D maybe TRBD1 (5 bases). V was trimmed by 0 bases and J by 6 bases, leaving 15 bases between them. The CDR3 totals 16 residues. Per the germline V gene, CDR1 is LNHNV and CDR2 is YYDKDF (reference sequence). Here the CDR3 reads CATSRDLQPRGNEQFF. CDR3 bases: TGTGCCACCAGCAGAGATTTACAACCTAGGGGCAATGAGCAGTTCTTC. Based on the CDR3 plus reference TRBV15 and TRBJ2-1, the full variable domain is DAMVIQNPRYQVTQFGKPVTLSCSQTLNHNVMYWYQQKSSQAPKLLFHYYDKDFNNEADTPDNFQSRRPNTSFCFLDIRSPGLGDTAMYLCATSRDLQPRGNEQFFGPGTRLTVL.

This clonotype has just a few counts. The chain recombines TRBV29-1 with TRBJ2-5, with no clear D. V dropped 5 bases and J dropped 1 base, with 11 bases sitting between them. Germline V gene lookup returns CDR1 SQVTM and CDR2 ANQGSEA. This CDR3 comprises 13 residues. For the CDR3, the DNA is TGCAGCGTTCCTTCACTTGGCCAAGAGACCCAGTACTTC. Its translation: CSVPSLGQETQYF.